These 3 T cell receptor beta chains came from one sample sequenced in a study of blood T cell repertoires in COVID-19. Generated by immunoSEQ multiplex PCR, the TCRdb table keeps only in-frame clones and is missing some. The sample holds just under 55,000 clones, around 86% seen once. What was sequenced was peripheral blood. The receptors derive from a woman aged 55-70 years with acute or convalescent COVID-19.

The CDR3 bases are TGTGCCAGCAGCGTAGAAGGCGGTCTCCAAGAGACCCAGTACTTC. Amino acids: CASSVEGGLQETQYF. The V call is TRBV9, the J call TRBJ2-5; D is unclear. Trimming left V 0 bases short and J 1 base short, with 10 bases between. This CDR3 is built from 15 residues. Germline CDR1 SGDLS, CDR2 YYNGEE.

The rearrangement joins TRBV6-1 to TRBJ1-3, with 7 bases matching TRBD1. With V trimmed by 2 bases and J by 1 base, 2 bases remained unmatched. The germline gives CDR1 MNHNS, CDR2 SASEGT. This CDR3 comprises 15 residues. The CDR3 region has the DNA TGTGCCAGCAGTGAATCGACAGGGTCTGGAAACACCATATATTTT. It yields the protein CASSESTGSGNTIYF.

The chain uses TRBV30 and TRBJ2-1; D gene unclear. The CDR3 is 13 residues long. Germline CDR1 reads GTSNPN; CDR2 reads SVGIG (reference sequence). Deletions cut 5 bases from V and 4 bases from J, with 12 bases between. In DNA form, the CDR3 reads TGTGCCTGGTACGATCGACTGTACAATGAGCAGTTCTTC. This translates into CAWYDRLYNEQFF. Based on the CDR3 plus reference TRBV30 and TRBJ2-1, the full variable domain is SQTIHQWPATLVQPVGSPLSLECTVEGTSNPNLYWYRQAAGRGLQLLFYSVGIGQISSEVPQNLSASRPQDRQFILSSKKLLLSDSGFYLCAWYDRLYNEQFFGPGTRLTVL.